The entry below describes one T cell receptor beta chain. Its antigen is not identified. The CDR3 covers 15 residues. Per germline, CDR1 MDHEN and CDR2 SYDVKM. V lost 5 bases and J lost 1; bases outside the gene matches: 4. The sample belongs to a study of cytomegalovirus exposure and HLA in healthy donors. Study-wide findings and caveats: Rare TCR sequences dominated, though some public TCRs recurred in many donors.

Sequenced by immunoSEQ multiplex PCR; TCRdb stores in-frame clones only, minus some. The sample shows some 98,000 clones, roughly 84% of them seen only once. The receptor comes from a man aged 18-30 years in good health and CMV-seropositive. J is TRBJ1-3 and V is TRBV28; 8 positions agree with TRBD1. Source material: PBMCs. As DNA, the CDR3 is TGTGCCAGCAGTCTGGACAGGGTGTCTGGAAACACCATATATTTT. Amino acids: CASSLDRVSGNTIYF.